The rows below give T cell receptor beta chains drawn from one sample of a study of T-cell memory formation after mild COVID-19. TCRdb re-analysed the 5' RACE reads in MiXCR, keeping a single row per CDR3 protein. The sample has about 560,000 distinct CDR3 sequences; roughly 17% are singletons. Sequencing was performed on PBMCs or a T cell subset sorted from them (not recorded which). The receptors come from an adult woman who had mild COVID-19 (a few samples of this study predate the infection). Cell type and time point are not known. The CDR3 runs from the conserved cysteine through the conserved F or W. Size values are once, few and many counts, or a class for expanded clones, and some rows have none.

many | TRBJ2-7 | TRBV5-1 | CASSPQGRPSYEQYF
few | TRBJ1-1 | TRBV10-2 | CASTPTVQNTEAFF
- | TRBJ2-7 | TRBV11-3 | CASSSPGDERSYEQYF
- | TRBJ2-7 | TRBV12-3/TRBV12-4 | CASSTTLDRAEYEQYF
- | TRBJ2-1 | TRBV15 | CATSRDTGQEQFF
few | TRBJ2-3 | TRBV12-3/TRBV12-4 | CASSYKDRGPRDTQYF
few | TRBJ2-1 | TRBV7-9 | CASSTGNNEQFF
few | TRBJ2-3 | TRBV12-3/TRBV12-4 | CASSPYILAGERADTDTQYF
once | TRBJ1-5 | TRBV27 | CASSNTGPSQPQHF
few | TRBJ1-5 | TRBV6-5 | CASSVGTPYGNQPQHF
few | TRBJ1-2 | TRBV6-2/TRBV6-3 | CASSYSRAERDGYTF
- | TRBJ2-1 | TRBV5-6 | CASSWWGTGETYNEQFF
- | TRBJ1-2 | TRBV20-1 | CSARREPNYGYTF
- | TRBJ1-1 | TRBV12-3/TRBV12-4 | CASSLPGPNTEAFF
- | TRBJ2-1 | TRBV4-2 | CASSLDRTDNEQFF
- | TRBJ2-3 | TRBV6-1 | CASRSRTSGKTDTQYF